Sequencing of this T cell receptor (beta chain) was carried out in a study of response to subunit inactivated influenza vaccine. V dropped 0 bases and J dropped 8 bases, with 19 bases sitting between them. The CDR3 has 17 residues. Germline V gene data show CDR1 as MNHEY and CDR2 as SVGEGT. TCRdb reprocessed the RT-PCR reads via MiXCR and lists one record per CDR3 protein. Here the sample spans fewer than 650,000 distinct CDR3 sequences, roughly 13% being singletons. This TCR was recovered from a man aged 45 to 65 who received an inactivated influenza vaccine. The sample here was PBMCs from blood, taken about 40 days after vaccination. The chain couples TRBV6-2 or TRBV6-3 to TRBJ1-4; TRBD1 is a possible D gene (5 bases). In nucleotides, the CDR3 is TGTGCCAGCAGTTACTCGACACGCGGAGGGGAGTTGGAAAAACTGTTTTTT. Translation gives CASSYSTRGGELEKLFF.